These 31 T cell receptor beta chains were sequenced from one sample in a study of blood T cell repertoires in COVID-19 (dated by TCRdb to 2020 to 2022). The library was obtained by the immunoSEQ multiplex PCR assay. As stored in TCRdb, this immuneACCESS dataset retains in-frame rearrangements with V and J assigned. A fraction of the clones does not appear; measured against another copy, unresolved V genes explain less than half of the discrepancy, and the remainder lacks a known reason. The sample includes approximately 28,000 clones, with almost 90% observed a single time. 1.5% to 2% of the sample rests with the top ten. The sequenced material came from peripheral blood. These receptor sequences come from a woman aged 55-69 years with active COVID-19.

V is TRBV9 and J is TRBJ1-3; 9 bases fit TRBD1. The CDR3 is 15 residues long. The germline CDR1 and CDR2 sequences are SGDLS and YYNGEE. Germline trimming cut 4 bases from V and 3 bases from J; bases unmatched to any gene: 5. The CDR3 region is CASSRGTGFGNTIYF. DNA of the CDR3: TGTGCCAGCAGCAGAGGGACAGGGTTTGGAAACACCATATATTTT.

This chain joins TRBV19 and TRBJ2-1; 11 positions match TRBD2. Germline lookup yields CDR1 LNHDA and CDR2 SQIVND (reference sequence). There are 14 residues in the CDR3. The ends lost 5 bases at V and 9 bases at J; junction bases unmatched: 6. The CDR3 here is CASSLAGGPSEQFF. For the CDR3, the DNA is TGTGCCAGTAGTTTAGCGGGAGGGCCCTCTGAGCAGTTCTTC.

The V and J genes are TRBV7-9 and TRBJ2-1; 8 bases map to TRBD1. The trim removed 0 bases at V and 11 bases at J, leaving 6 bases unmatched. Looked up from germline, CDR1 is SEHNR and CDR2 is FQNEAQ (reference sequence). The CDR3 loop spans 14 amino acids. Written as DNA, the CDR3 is TGTGCCAGCAGCTTAGCGGAGACAGGGGATAAGCAGTTCTTC. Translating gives CASSLAETGDKQFF.

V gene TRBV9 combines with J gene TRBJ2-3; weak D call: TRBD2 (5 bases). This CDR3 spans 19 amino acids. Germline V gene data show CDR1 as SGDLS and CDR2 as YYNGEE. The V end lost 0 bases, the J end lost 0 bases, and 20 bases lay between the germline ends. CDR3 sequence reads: CASSVAPGSRVASTDTQYF. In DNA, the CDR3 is TGTGCCAGCAGCGTAGCCCCGGGAAGTCGTGTTGCTAGCACAGATACGCAGTATTTT.

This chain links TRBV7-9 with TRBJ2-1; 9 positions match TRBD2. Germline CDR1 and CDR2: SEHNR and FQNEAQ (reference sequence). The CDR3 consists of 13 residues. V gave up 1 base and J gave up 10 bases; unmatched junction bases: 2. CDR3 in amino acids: CASSLGLAGEQFF. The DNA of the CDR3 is TGTGCCAGCAGCTTAGGGCTAGCGGGAGAGCAGTTCTTC. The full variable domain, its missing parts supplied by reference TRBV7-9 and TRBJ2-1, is DTGVSQNPRHKITKRGQNVTFRCDPISEHNRLYWYRQTLGQGPEFLTYFQNEAQLEKSRLLSDRFSAERPKGSFSTLEIQRTEQGDSAMYLCASSLGLAGEQFFGPGTRLTVL.

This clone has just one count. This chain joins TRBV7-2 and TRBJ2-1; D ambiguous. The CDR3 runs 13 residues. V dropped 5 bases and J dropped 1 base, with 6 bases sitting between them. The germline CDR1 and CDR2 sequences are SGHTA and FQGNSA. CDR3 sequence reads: CASSRQSYNEQFF. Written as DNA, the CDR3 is TGTGCCAGCAGCAGACAATCCTACAATGAGCAGTTCTTC.

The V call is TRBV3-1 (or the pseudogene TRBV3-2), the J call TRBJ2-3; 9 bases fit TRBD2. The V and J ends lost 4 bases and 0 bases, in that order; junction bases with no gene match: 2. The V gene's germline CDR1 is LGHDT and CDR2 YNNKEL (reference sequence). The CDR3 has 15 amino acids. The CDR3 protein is CASSLTSGSTDTQYF. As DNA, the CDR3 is TGTGCCAGCAGCCTGACTAGCGGTAGCACAGATACGCAGTATTTT.

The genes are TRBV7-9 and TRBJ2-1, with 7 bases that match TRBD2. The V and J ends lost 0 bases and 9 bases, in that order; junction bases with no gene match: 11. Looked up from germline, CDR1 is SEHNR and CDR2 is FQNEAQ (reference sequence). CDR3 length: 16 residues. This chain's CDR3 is CASSLAVGGRTREQFF. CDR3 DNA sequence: TGTGCCAGCAGCTTAGCGGTCGGCGGGAGAACGCGTGAGCAGTTCTTC.

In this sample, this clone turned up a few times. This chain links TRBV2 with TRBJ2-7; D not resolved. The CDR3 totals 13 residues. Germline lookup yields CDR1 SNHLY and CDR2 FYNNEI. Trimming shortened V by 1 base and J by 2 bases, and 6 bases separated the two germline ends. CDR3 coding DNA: TGTGCCAGCAGTGAAGGACATCCCTACGAGCAGTACTTC. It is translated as CASSEGHPYEQYF. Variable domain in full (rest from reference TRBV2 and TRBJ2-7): EPEVTQTPSHQVTQMGQEVILRCVPISNHLYFYWYRQILGQKVEFLVSFYNNEISEKSEIFDDQFSVERPDGSNFTLKIRSTKLEDSAMYFCASSEGHPYEQYFGPGTRLTVT.

The chain's CDR3 is CASNRGLGTTDTQYF. The CDR3 coding sequence is TGTGCCAGCAACAGGGGTTTGGGGACCACAGATACGCAGTATTTT. J is TRBJ2-3 and V is TRBV6-5, with TRBD1 matching 7 bases. After removal of 7 bases from V and 2 bases from J, the junction contained 9 bases not matched to a gene. This CDR3 has 15 residues. Germline CDR1 reads MNHEY; CDR2 reads SVGAGI.

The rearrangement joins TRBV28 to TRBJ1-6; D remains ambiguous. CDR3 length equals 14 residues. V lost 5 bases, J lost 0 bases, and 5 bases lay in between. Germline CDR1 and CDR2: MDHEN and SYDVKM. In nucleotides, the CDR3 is TGTGCCAGCAGTCTAAGCTCCTATAATTCACCCCTCCACTTT. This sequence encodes CASSLSSYNSPLHF.

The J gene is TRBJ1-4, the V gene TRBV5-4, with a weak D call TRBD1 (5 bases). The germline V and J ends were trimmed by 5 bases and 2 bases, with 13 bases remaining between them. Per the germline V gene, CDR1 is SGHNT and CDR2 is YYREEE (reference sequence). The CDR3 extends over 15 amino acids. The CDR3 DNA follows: TGTGCCAGCAGTTTCGGGGGGGGGACTAATGAAAAACTGTTTTTT. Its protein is CASSFGGGTNEKLFF. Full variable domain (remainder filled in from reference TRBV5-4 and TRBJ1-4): ETGVTQSPTHLIKTRGQQVTLRCSSQSGHNTVSWYQQALGQGPQFIFQYYREEENGRGNFPPRFSGLQFPNYSSELNVNALELDDSALYLCASSFGGGTNEKLFFGSGTQLSVL.

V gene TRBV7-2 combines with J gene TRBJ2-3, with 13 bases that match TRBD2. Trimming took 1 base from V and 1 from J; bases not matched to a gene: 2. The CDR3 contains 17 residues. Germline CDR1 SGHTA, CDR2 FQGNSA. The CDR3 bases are TGTGCCAGCAGCTTAGAGGGACTAGCGGGGCGCACAGATACGCAGTATTTT. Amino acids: CASSLEGLAGRTDTQYF.

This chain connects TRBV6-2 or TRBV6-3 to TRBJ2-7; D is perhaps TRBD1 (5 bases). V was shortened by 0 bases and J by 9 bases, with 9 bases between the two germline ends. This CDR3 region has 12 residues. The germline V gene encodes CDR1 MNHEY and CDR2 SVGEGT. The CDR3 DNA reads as TGTGCCAGCAGTTACTCTGGGGCGGTGCAGTACTTC. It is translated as CASSYSGAVQYF.

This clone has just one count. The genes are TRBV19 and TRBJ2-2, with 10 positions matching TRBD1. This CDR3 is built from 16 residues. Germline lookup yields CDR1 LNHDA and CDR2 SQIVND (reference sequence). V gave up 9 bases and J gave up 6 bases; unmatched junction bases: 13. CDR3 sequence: CASSPRDRGHAGELFF. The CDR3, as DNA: TGTGCCAGCTCCCCGAGGGACAGGGGTCATGCCGGGGAGCTGTTTTTT.

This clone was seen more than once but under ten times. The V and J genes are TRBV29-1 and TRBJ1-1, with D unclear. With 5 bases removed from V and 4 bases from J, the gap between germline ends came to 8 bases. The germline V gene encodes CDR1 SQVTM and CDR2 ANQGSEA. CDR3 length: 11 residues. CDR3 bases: TGCAGCGTTCCGACTAGCACTGAAGCTTTCTTT. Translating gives CSVPTSTEAFF.

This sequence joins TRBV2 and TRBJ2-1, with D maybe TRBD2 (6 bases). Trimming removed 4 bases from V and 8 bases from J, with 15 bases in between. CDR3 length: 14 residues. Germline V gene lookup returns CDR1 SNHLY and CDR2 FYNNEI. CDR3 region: CASSAGVLADEQFF. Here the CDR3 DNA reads TGTGCCAGCAGTGCGGGGGTATTGGCGGATGAGCAGTTCTTC.

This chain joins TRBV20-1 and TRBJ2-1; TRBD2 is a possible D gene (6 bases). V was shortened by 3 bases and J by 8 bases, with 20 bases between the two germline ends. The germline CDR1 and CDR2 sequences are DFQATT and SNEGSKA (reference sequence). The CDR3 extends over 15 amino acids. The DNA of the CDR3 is TGCAGTGCTAGTGACGCGCGGGGCCCGGGGGATGAGCAGTTCTTC. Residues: CSASDARGPGDEQFF.

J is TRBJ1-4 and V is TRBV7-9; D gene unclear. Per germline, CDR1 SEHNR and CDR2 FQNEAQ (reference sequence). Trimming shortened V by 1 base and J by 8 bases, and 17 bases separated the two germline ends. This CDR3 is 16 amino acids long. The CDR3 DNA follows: TGTGCCAGCAGCTTAGGACCCATCCTCGGAGGAGAAAAACTGTTTTTT. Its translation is CASSLGPILGGEKLFF.

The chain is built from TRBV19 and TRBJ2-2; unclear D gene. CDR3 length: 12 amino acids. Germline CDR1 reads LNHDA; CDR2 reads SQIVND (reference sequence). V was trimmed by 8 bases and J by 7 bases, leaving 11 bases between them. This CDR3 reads CASERVDGELFF. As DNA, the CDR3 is TGTGCCAGTGAGAGAGTTGACGGGGAGCTGTTTTTT.

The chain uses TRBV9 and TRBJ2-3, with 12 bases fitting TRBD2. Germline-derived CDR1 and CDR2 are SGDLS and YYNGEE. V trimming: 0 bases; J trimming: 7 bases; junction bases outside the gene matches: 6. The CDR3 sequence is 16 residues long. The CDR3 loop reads CASSVGLAGGAYTQYF. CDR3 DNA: TGTGCCAGCAGCGTAGGGCTAGCGGGAGGGGCATATACGCAGTATTTT.

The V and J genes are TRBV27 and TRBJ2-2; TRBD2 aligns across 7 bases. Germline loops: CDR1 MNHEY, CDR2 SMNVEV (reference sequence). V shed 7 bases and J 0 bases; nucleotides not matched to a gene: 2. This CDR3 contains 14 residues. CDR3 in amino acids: CASTLAANTGELFF. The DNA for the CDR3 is TGTGCCAGCACTCTAGCGGCGAACACCGGGGAGCTGTTTTTT.

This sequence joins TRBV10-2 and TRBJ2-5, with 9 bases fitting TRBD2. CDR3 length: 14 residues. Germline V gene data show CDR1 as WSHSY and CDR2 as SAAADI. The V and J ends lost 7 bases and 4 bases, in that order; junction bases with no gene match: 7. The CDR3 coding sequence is TGCGCCAGCATAGCGGGAGAGGGCACAGAGACCCAGTACTTC. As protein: CASIAGEGTETQYF.

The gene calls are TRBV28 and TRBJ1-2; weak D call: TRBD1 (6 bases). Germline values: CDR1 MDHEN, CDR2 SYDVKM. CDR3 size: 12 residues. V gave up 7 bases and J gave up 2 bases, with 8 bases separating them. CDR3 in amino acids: CASNTGNYGYTF. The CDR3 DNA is TGTGCCAGCAATACAGGGAACTATGGCTACACCTTC.

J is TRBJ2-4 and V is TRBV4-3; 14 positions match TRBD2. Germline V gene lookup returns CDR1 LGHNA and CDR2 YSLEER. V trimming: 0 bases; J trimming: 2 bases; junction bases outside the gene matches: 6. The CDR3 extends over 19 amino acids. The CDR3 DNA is TGCGCCAGCAGCCAAGAAGGGACTAGCGGGAGTGGTTCCAAAAACATTCAGTACTTC. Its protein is CASSQEGTSGSGSKNIQYF.

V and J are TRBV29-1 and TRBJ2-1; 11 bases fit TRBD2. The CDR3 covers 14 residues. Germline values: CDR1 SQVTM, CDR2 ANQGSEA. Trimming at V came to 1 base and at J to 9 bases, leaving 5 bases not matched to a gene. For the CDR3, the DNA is TGCAGCGTTGAAGGTAGCGGGAGGGCCACTGAGCAGTTCTTC. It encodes CSVEGSGRATEQFF.

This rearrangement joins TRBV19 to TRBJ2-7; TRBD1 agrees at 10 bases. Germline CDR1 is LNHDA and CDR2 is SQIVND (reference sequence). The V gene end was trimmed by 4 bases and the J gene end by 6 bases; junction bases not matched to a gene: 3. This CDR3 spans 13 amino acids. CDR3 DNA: TGTGCCAGTAGTAGGGACAGGGGTGTCGAGCAGTACTTC. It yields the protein CASSRDRGVEQYF.

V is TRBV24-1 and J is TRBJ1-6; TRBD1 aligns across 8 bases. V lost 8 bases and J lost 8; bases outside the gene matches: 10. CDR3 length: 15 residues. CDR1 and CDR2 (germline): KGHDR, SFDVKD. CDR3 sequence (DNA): TGTGCCACCACATTCGGCAGGGGGCTTTATTCACCCCTCCACTTT. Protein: CATTFGRGLYSPLHF.

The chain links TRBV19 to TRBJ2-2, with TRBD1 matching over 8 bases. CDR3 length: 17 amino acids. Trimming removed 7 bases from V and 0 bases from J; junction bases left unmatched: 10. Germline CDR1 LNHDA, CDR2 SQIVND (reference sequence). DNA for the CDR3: TGTGCCAGTATAGGGACAGGTATATCCGCGAACACCGGGGAGCTGTTTTTT. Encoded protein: CASIGTGISANTGELFF.

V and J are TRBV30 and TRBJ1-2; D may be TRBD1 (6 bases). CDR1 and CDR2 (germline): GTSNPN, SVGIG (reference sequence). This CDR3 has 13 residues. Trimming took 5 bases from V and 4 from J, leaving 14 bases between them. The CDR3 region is CAWGQNLGYGYTF. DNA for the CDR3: TGTGCCTGGGGACAGAACCTAGGCTATGGCTACACCTTC.

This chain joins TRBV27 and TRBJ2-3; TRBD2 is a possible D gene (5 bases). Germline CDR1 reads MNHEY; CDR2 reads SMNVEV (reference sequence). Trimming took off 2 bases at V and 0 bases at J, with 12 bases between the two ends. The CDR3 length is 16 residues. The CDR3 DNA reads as TGTGCCAGCAGTTTACGGAGGTTACTTAGCACAGATACGCAGTATTTT. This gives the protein CASSLRRLLSTDTQYF.